A selection of T cell receptor beta chains follows, all from one sample in a study of vaccination effects on CD4 cells after COVID-19. Sequencing was performed with immunoSEQ multiplex PCR; in TCRdb, only in-frame clones are kept and a portion is missing. The table shows fewer than 75,000 clones, with approximately 72% occurring only once. Their recognized antigens are unknown. Here the sequenced sample was CD4+ T cells from PBMCs cultured without peptide, taken after COVID-19 vaccination. The receptors shown here come from a human donor who received a COVID-19 vaccine. Both conserved end residues are part of each CDR3. Clone size is shown for a subset of rows, as once, few, many or a class of expanded clone.

clone size: .; V gene: TRBV9; J gene: TRBJ1-4; CDR3 protein: CASSVGPGSNEKLFF
clone size: .; V gene: TRBV25-1; J gene: TRBJ2-3; CDR3 protein: CASSRTGGVDTQYF
clone size: .; V gene: TRBV2; J gene: TRBJ1-4; CDR3 protein: CASTTGLNEKLFF
clone size: .; V gene: TRBV28; J gene: TRBJ2-1; CDR3 protein: CASSVRNLGQGSYNEQFF
clone size: .; V gene: TRBV7-9; J gene: TRBJ2-5; CDR3 protein: CASSPREGGETQYF
clone size: .; V gene: TRBV7-2; J gene: TRBJ1-2; CDR3 protein: CASSYSRSNYGYTF
clone size: .; V gene: TRBV28; J gene: TRBJ2-4; CDR3 protein: CASSFGGRAKNIQYF
clone size: .; V gene: TRBV7-8; J gene: TRBJ2-2; CDR3 protein: CASSLESSGIAGELFF
clone size: .; V gene: TRBV2; J gene: TRBJ2-7; CDR3 protein: CASSNGGDYEQYF
clone size: .; V gene: TRBV21-1; J gene: TRBJ1-5; CDR3 protein: CARKGAGQPQHF
clone size: .; V gene: TRBV12-3/TRBV12-4; J gene: TRBJ2-2; CDR3 protein: CASSLRRELFF
clone size: few; V gene: TRBV2; J gene: TRBJ1-2; CDR3 protein: CASSEAQRGYTF
clone size: .; V gene: TRBV7-8; J gene: TRBJ2-7; CDR3 protein: CASSLWSRETYEQYF
clone size: .; V gene: TRBV29-1; J gene: TRBJ2-2; CDR3 protein: CSVPGPANTGELFF
clone size: .; V gene: TRBV19; J gene: TRBJ1-1; CDR3 protein: CASSIGVGNTEAFF
clone size: .; V gene: TRBV27; J gene: TRBJ2-3; CDR3 protein: CASSPLSAVTDTQYF
clone size: few; V gene: TRBV2; J gene: TRBJ2-1; CDR3 protein: CASSVGTSGRAYNEQFF
clone size: .; V gene: TRBV5-1; J gene: TRBJ1-6; CDR3 protein: CASSRGQRVGDSPLHF
clone size: .; V gene: TRBV28; J gene: TRBJ2-7; CDR3 protein: CASSGQSSPYEQYF
clone size: .; V gene: TRBV11-2; J gene: TRBJ1-2; CDR3 protein: CASSLDRKGFYGYTF
clone size: .; V gene: TRBV6-1; J gene: TRBJ1-3; CDR3 protein: CASSEFRGRGNTIYF
clone size: .; V gene: TRBV5-1; J gene: TRBJ2-2; CDR3 protein: CASSPGQNTGELFF
clone size: .; V gene: TRBV9; J gene: TRBJ1-4; CDR3 protein: CASSVSTGGNEKLFF
clone size: once; V gene: TRBV9; J gene: TRBJ1-6; CDR3 protein: CASSYRDQDSPLHF
clone size: .; V gene: TRBV6-6; J gene: TRBJ1-6; CDR3 protein: CASSISSYNSPLHF